The TCR beta chain described here comes from a study of beta chain features in type 1 diabetes. The overall study: Examination covered roughly 100,000,000 sorted cells spanning all samples. Overall study results and limits: Shorter TCRB CDR3s, moderately but significantly so, were found in Type 1 diabetes patients in all four CD4+ subsets. Individuals with type 1 diabetes displayed fewer insertions and more deletions at VDJ junctions. cDNA-based reads could over-represent cells with high TCR expression.

As regards this clone: Its antigen is still unknown. At one of its ends the junction is not consistent with the germline gene, which may arise from a read error.

As every portion of the isolated RNA was reverse transcribed, the sequencing read expressed TCRB transcripts. Regulatory, naive and central memory T cell samples averaged around 3.6 million reads. Only in-frame clones appear in the TCRdb table, and some are missing; sequencing was by immunoSEQ multiplex PCR. The data show some 280,000 clones, approximately 14% seen once. Germline values: CDR1 LGHNT, CDR2 FRNRAP. The CDR3 extends over 12 amino acids. The chain is built from TRBV12-5 and TRBJ2-1, with D possibly TRBD2 on 6 matching bases. Material: naive CD4+ T cells from blood. This TCR was sampled from a man between 25 and 39 years old with type 1 diabetes. The CDR3 DNA sequence: TGTGCTAGTGGTTTGGGTGCGGGACCCATGATCTTC. Residues: CASGLGAGPMIF.